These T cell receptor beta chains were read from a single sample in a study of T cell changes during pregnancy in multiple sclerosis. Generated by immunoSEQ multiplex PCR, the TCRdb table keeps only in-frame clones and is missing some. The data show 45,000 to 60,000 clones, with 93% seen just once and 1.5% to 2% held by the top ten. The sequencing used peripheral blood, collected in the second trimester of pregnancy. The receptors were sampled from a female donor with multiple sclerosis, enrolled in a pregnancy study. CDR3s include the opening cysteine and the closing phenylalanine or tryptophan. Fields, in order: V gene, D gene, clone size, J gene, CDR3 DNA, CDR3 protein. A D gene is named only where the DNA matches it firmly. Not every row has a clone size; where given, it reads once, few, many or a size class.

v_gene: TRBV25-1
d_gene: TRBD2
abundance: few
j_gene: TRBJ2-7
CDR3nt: TGTGCCAGCAGTGAAAATGTAGCGGGGTCCTACGAGCAGTACTTC
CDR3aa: CASSENVAGSYEQYF

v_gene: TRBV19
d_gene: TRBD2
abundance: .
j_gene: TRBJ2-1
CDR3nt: TGTGCCAGTAACCCGCGGGAGGGCCTGGAGAATGAGCAGTTCTTC
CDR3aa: CASNPREGLENEQFF

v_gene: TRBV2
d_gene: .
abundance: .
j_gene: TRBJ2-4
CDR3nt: TGTGCCAGCGTCGACAGCGCTTTACTAGCCAAAAACATTCAGTACTTC
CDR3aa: CASVDSALLAKNIQYF

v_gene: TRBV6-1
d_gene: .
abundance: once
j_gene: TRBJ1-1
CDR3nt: TGTGCCAGCAGTGGATTGGCAGGGTATCCCTATAACACTGAAGCTTTCTTT
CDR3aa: CASSGLAGYPYNTEAFF

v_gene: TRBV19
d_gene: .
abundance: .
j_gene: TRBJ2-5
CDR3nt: TGTGCCACCCTACAGGCCCCCCAAGAGACCCAGTACTTC
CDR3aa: CATLQAPQETQYF

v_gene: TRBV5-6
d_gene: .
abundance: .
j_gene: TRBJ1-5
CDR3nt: TGTGCCAGCAGCTTGTCCCCCACAGGGCATCAGCCCCAGCATTTT
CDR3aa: CASSLSPTGHQPQHF

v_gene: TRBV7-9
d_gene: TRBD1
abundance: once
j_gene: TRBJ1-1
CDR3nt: TGTGCCAGCAGCGGATACAGGGGGCTGAGCAACACTGAAGCTTTCTTT
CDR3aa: CASSGYRGLSNTEAFF

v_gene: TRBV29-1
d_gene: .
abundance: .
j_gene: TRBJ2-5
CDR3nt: TGCAGCGTTCGCCAGGGTGGGGAGACCCAGTACTTC
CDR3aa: CSVRQGGETQYF

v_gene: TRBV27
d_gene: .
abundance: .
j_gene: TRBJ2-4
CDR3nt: TGTGCCAGCAGTAGTGGCAACATTCAGTACTTC
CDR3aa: CASSSGNIQYF

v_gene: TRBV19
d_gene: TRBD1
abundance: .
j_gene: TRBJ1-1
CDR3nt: TGTGCCAGTAGTGGGCCAGGACAGGGGAGGGCTGAAGCTTTCTTT
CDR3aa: CASSGPGQGRAEAFF

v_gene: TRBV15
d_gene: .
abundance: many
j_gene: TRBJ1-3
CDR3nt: TGTGCCACCAGCAGAGATGGCCGGGGTTCTGGAAACACCATATATTTT
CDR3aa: CATSRDGRGSGNTIYF

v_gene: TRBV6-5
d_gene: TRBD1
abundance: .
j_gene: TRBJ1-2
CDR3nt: TGTGCCAGCAGTGCCGCCGGGACAGGGAAAGATGGCTACACCTTC
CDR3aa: CASSAAGTGKDGYTF

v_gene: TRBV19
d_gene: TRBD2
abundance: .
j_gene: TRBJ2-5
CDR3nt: TGTGCCAGTAGTATAGGACTAGCGGGAGGGCAAGAGACCCAGTACTTC
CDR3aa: CASSIGLAGGQETQYF

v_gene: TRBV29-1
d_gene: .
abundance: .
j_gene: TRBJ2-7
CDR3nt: TGCAGCGTTGGGACCGGGGAGACCTACGAGCAGTACTTC
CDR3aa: CSVGTGETYEQYF

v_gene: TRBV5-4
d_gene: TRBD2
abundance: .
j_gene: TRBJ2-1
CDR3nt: TGTGCCAGCACATCTAGCGGATCTAAGTTGCACAATGAGCAGTTCTTC
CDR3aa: CASTSSGSKLHNEQFF

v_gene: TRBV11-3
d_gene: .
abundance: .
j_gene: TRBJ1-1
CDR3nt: TGTGCCAGCAGCTTAGTCAGGGACACTGAAGCTTTCTTT
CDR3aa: CASSLVRDTEAFF

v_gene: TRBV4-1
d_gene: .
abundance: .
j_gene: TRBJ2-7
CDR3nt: TGCGCCAGCAGCCGAGAAGGGGGAATCTCCTACGAGCAGTACTTC
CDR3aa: CASSREGGISYEQYF

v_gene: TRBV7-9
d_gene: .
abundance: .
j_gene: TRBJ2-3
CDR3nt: TGTGCCAGCAGCTTTAGGGGGACGACAGATACGCAGTATTTT
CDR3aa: CASSFRGTTDTQYF

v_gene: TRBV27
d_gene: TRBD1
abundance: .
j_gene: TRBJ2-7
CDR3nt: TGTGCCAGCAGTCCAGCGCGACAGGGCGGGGAGCAGTACTTC
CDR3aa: CASSPARQGGEQYF

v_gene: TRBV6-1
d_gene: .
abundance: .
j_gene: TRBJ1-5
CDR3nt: TGTGCCAGCAGTGAAGGTTCACAGGGTATTATGATCAATCAGCCCCAGCATTTT
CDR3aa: CASSEGSQGIMINQPQHF

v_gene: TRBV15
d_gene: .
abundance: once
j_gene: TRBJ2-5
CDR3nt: TGTGCCACCAGCAGAAGGGGAGGCGGGATGAGGCAAGAGACCCAGTACTTC
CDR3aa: CATSRRGGGMRQETQYF

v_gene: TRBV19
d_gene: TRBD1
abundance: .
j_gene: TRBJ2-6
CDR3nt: TGTGCCAGTAATGCCAGGGGGTATTCTGGGGCCAACGTCCTGACTTTC
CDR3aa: CASNARGYSGANVLTF

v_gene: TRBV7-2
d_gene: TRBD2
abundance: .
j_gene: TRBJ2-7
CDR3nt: TGTGCCAGCAGCCAATCTACTAGCGGGAGTTACGAGCAGTACTTC
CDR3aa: CASSQSTSGSYEQYF

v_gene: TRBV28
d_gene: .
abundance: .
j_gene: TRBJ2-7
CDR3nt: TGTGCCAGCCTCGAAGCCGGGAACCCGACCTACGAGCAGTACTTC
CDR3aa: CASLEAGNPTYEQYF

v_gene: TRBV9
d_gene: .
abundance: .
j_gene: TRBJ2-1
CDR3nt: TGTGCCAGCAGCGTCCGGGACATACTCAATGAGCAGTTCTTC
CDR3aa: CASSVRDILNEQFF

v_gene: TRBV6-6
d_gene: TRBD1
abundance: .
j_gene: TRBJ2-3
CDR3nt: TGTGCCAGCAGTTCTGCGACAGGGAACACAGATACGCAGTATTTT
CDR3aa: CASSSATGNTDTQYF

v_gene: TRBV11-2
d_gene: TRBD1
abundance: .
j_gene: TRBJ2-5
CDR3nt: TGTGCCAGCAGCAAACCACAGGGGGCACGAGAGACCCAGTACTTC
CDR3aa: CASSKPQGARETQYF

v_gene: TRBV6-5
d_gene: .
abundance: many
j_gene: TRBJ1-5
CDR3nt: TGTGCCAGCAGCACCCATAGGGCCCAGGGTCAGCCCCAGCATTTT
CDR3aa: CASSTHRAQGQPQHF

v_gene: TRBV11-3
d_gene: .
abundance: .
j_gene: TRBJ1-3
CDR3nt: TGTGCCAGCAGTTCAGACGCGGCTGGAAACACCATATATTTT
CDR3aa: CASSSDAAGNTIYF

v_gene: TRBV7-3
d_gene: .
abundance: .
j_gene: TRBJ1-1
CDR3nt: TGTGCCAGCAGCTTGGGGGCCTTGAACACTGAAGCTTTCTTT
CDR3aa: CASSLGALNTEAFF

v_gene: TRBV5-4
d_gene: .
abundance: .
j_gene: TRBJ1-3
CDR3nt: TGTGCCAGCAGCTTTGAACACACTGGAAACACCATATATTTT
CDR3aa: CASSFEHTGNTIYF

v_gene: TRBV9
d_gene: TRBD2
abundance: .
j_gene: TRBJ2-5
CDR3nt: TGTGCCAGCGCCCGGGGGGGACCCCTCGGGGAGACCCAGTACTTC
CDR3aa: CASARGGPLGETQYF

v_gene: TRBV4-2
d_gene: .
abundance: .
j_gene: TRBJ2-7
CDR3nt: TGTGCCAGCAGCCAAGGGGTAGCCGAGTCCTACGAGCAGTACTTC
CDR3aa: CASSQGVAESYEQYF

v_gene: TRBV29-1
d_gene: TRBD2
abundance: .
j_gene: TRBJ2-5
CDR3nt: TGCAGCGTTGAGAGGGGCGGGAGCGCTCAAGAGACCCAGTACTTC
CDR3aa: CSVERGGSAQETQYF

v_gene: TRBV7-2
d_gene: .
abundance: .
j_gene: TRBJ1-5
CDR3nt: TGTGCCAGCAGCTTACCGAGTCAGCCCCAGCATTTT
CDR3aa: CASSLPSQPQHF

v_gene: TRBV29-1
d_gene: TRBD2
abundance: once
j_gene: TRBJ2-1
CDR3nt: TGCAGCGTTGGTGCGGGAGGAGCGAACAATGAGCAGTTCTTC
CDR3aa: CSVGAGGANNEQFF

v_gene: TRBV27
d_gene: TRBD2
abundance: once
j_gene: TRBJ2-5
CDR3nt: TGTGCCAGCGGATCATGGACTAGCCAAGAGACCCAGTACTTC
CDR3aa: CASGSWTSQETQYF

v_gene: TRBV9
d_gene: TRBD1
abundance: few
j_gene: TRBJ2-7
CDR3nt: TGTGCCAGCGGGACAGACTACCACGAGCAGTACTTC
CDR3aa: CASGTDYHEQYF

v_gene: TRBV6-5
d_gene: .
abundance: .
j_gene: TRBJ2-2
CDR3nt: TGTGCCAGCAGTAGCCCCCCCGGGGAGCTGTTTTTT
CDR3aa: CASSSPPGELFF

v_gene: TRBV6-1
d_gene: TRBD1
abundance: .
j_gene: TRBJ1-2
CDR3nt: TGTGCCAGCAGGTCAGGGGGTCGGGGCTACACCTTC
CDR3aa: CASRSGGRGYTF

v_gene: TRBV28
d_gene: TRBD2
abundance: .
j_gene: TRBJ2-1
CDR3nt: TGTGCCAGCAGTTTCCCCCGCGGGAGAACCTACAATGAGCAGTTCTTC
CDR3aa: CASSFPRGRTYNEQFF

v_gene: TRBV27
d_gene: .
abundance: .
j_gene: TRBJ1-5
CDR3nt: TGTGCCAGCGGCCGGGAGCCCCGGGGGCAGCCCCAGCATTTT
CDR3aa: CASGREPRGQPQHF

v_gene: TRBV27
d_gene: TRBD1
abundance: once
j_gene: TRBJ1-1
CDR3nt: TGTGCCAGCAGGTTACAGGGGCCCACTGAAGCTTTCTTT
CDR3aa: CASRLQGPTEAFF

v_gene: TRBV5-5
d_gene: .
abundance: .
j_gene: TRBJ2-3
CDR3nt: TGTGCCAGCAGCTTCAGGGGGGAGCGGGTTTCTAGCACAGATACGCAGTATTTT
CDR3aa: CASSFRGERVSSTDTQYF

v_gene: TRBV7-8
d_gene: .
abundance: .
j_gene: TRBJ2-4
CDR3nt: TGTGCCAGCAGCTTAGCCCCTGACATTCAGTACTTC
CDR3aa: CASSLAPDIQYF

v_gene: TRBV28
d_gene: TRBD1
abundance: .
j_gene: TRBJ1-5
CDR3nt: TGTGCCAGCAGTTTTTTCGGGACAGGGGAGCATCAGCCCCAGCATTTT
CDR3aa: CASSFFGTGEHQPQHF

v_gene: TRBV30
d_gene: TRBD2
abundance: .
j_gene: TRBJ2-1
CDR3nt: TGTGCCTGGAGTGATGGACTAGCGGGAGTCCATGAGCAGTTCTTC
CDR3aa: CAWSDGLAGVHEQFF

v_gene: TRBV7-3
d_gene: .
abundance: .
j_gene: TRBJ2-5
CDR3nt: TGTGCCAGCAGCGATGGCCCCGGGGAGACCCAGTACTTC
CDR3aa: CASSDGPGETQYF

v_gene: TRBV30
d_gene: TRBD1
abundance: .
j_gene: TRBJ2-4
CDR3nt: TGTGCCTGGAGTGGGGACAGGGCTGCCAAAAACATTCAGTACTTC
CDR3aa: CAWSGDRAAKNIQYF

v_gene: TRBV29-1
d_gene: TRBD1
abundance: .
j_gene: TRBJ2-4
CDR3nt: TGCAGCGCTAGGGACAGCGCCAAAAACATTCAGTACTTC
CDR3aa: CSARDSAKNIQYF

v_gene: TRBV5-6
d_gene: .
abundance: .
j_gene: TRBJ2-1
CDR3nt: TGTGCCAGCAGCTTGGGGCTAGCGAAGCAGTTCTTC
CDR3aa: CASSLGLAKQFF

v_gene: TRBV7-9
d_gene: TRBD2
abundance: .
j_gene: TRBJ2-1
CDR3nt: TGTGCCAGCAGCCTACCCGGGACTAGCGGGAGTAGGAATGAGCAGTTCTTC
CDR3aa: CASSLPGTSGSRNEQFF

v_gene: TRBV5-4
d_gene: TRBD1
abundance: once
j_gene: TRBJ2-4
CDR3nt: TGTGCCAGCAGCCCGGGACAGAGATTAGCCAAAAACATTCAGTACTTC
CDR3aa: CASSPGQRLAKNIQYF

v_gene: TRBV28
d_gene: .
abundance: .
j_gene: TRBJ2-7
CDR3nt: TGTGCCAGCAGTTTTGGTCTTGCGGGGGCAGACGAATCCTACGAGCAGTACTTC
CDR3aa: CASSFGLAGADESYEQYF

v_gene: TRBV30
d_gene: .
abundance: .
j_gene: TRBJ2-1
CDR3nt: TGTGCCTGGAGTATCGGCTCCTACAATGAGCAGTTCTTC
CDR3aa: CAWSIGSYNEQFF